This T cell receptor beta chain originates from a study of Graves' ophthalmopathy and Graves' hyperthyroidism. Whole-study findings and limits: Cross-validated, the 13-signature model showed 87.88%/81.08% sensitivity/specificity, and 80%/75% in the test set.

This clonotype appeared many times. Its specificity is not known. Clinical symptoms, serum thyroxine, TRAb, thyroid ultrasound and orbital computed tomography determined diagnosis. CDR3 size: 14 residues. V gave up 6 bases and J gave up 7 bases; unmatched junction bases: 7. Germline-derived CDR1 and CDR2 are MDHEN and SYDVKM. Amplified TCR beta CDR3 regions were obtained using RNA transcripts as template. Second-round multiplex PCR came after a first-round RT-PCR that employed HTBI primers. TCRdb redid the calling of the multiplex PCR reads with MiXCR, one entry per CDR3 protein. The data hold fewer than 600,000 distinct CDR3 sequences, with over 13% observed a single time.

The rearrangement joins TRBV28 to TRBJ2-7, with 12 bases fitting TRBD2. Sequencing was done on a sample of blood. This receptor was identified in a woman aged 30 to 39 with Graves' ophthalmopathy. The CDR3 reads CASRPSGRAREQYF. The CDR3 DNA follows: TGTGCCAGCAGGCCTAGCGGGAGGGCCCGGGAGCAGTACTTC.